These 12 T cell receptor beta chains were sequenced from one sample in a study of T-cell memory formation after mild COVID-19. Via MiXCR, TCRdb re-called the 5' RACE reads, giving one row per CDR3 protein. Of hundreds of thousands of distinct CDR3 sequences listed, around a quarter are singletons. The sequenced material came from PBMCs or a T cell subset sorted from them (not recorded which). These receptors all stem from an adult woman who had mild COVID-19 (a few samples of this study predate the infection). Cell type and time point are not known.

The chain is built from TRBV29-1 and TRBJ1-1; a weak D match, TRBD1 (5 bases). Trimming left V 7 bases short and J 2 bases short, with 20 bases between. The germline V gene has CDR1 SQVTM and CDR2 ANQGSEA. This CDR3 is 15 amino acids long. The CDR3, as DNA: TGCAGCGCCCAGCTGGCCGGGGGGGGTAACACTGAAGCTTTCTTT. Translated: CSAQLAGGGNTEAFF.

This clonotype was seen repeatedly, ten times or more. This chain joins TRBV20-1 and TRBJ2-1; 9 bases are a match to TRBD2. Per germline, CDR1 DFQATT and CDR2 SNEGSKA (reference sequence). There are 16 residues in the CDR3. V lost 0 bases to trimming and J lost 2 bases; unmatched junction nucleotides: 5. CDR3 amino acids: CSAREGLAGTYNEQFF. The CDR3, as DNA: TGCAGTGCTAGAGAAGGGCTAGCGGGAACCTACAATGAGCAGTTCTTC.

The chain uses TRBV29-1 and TRBJ1-3, with D tentatively TRBD1 (6 bases). From germline, CDR1 is SQVTM and CDR2 ANQGSEA. Deletions cut 4 bases from V and 1 base from J, with 8 bases between. The CDR3 sequence is 13 residues long. This CDR3 is CSVVQGSGNTIYF. DNA of the CDR3: TGCAGCGTTGTACAGGGATCTGGAAACACCATATATTTT.

This chain uses TRBV3-1 with TRBJ1-1; 12 nucleotides line up with TRBD1. This CDR3 has 17 residues. V shed 5 bases, J shed 0 bases, and the junction held 7 bases outside the gene matches. Germline CDR1 and CDR2: LGHDT and YNNKEL (reference sequence). CDR3 residues: CASSMGTGGIMNTEAFF. The CDR3 DNA reads TGTGCCAGCAGCATGGGGACAGGGGGCATTATGAACACTGAAGCTTTCTTT.

The chain is built from TRBV9 and TRBJ1-5, with a tentative D call TRBD1 (5 bases). The V end was cut by 7 bases, the J end by 6 bases, with 14 bases between. Germline-derived CDR1 and CDR2 are SGDLS and YYNGEE. The CDR3 sequence is 13 residues long. CDR3 region: CASGTARGQPQHF. CDR3 DNA: TGTGCCAGCGGGACCGCCCGGGGTCAGCCCCAGCATTTT.

The rearrangement joins TRBV12-3 or TRBV12-4 to TRBJ2-3, with D possibly being TRBD2 (6 bases). Between the trimmed V and J ends, which lost 5 bases and 6 bases, there was a span of 18 bases. The CDR3 contains 15 residues. CDR3 sequence reads: CASSPSPGVGDTQYF. CDR3 coding DNA: TGTGCCAGCAGTCCATCCCCGGGGGTTGGGGATACGCAGTATTTT.

This clonotype was counted a few times. CDR3 coding DNA: TGTGCCAGCAGCTTACCGACTAGCGGGACCAATGAGCAGTTCTTC. Residues: CASSLPTSGTNEQFF. The chain has TRBV7-2 and TRBJ2-1; the match to TRBD2 covers 11 bases. In germline, CDR1 is SGHTA, CDR2 FQGNSA. This CDR3 has 15 residues. Unmatched junction bases numbered 3, after V lost 2 bases and J lost 6 bases.

The chain recombines TRBV7-9 with TRBJ1-1; D remains ambiguous. The CDR3 is made up of 16 amino acids. The germline V gene encodes CDR1 SEHNR and CDR2 FQNEAQ (reference sequence). V lost 5 bases, J lost 1 base, and 17 bases lay in between. The CDR3 is CASSPLGTVRNTEAFF. CDR3 DNA: TGTGCCAGCAGCCCACTCGGCACAGTACGGAACACTGAAGCTTTCTTT.

In its sample, this clonotype was seen a few times. The chain employs TRBV3-1 and TRBJ2-1; 7 bases fit TRBD2. CDR3 length equals 15 residues. In germline, CDR1 is LGHDT, CDR2 YNNKEL (reference sequence). Germline trimming cut 4 bases from V and 3 bases from J; bases unmatched to any gene: 6. CDR3 amino acids: CASSPAGLGYNEQFF. CDR3 nucleotides: TGTGCCAGCAGCCCAGCGGGGTTGGGCTACAATGAGCAGTTCTTC.

This clonotype was detected a few times. This chain joins TRBV2 and TRBJ1-1, with D unresolved. The germline CDR1 and CDR2 sequences are SNHLY and FYNNEI. V was cut by 7 bases and J by 6 bases, with 9 bases left in between. CDR3 size: 11 residues. This CDR3 reads CASIDVAEAFF. The CDR3 bases are TGTGCCAGCATCGATGTGGCTGAAGCTTTCTTT.

This clonotype has more than one count but fewer than ten. The V gene is TRBV13, the J gene TRBJ2-4, with D unresolved. Germline V gene sequence: CDR1 PRHDT, CDR2 FYEKMQ (reference sequence). With 3 bases removed from V and 5 bases from J, the gap between germline ends came to 8 bases. The CDR3 consists of 13 residues. The CDR3 protein is CASSLGWENIQYF. The CDR3, as DNA: TGTGCCAGCAGCTTGGGGTGGGAAAACATTCAGTACTTC.

This clonotype was observed a few times. This chain joins TRBV6-2 or TRBV6-3 and TRBJ2-7; 13 bases match TRBD2. V lost 4 bases, J lost 4 bases, and 7 bases stayed unmatched. The CDR3 is 16 residues long. Germline V gene data show CDR1 as MNHEY and CDR2 as SVGEGT. The CDR3 spells CASSSPGLAGPYEQYF. The CDR3 DNA follows: TGTGCCAGCAGTTCGCCGGGACTAGCGGGACCATACGAGCAGTACTTC.